The 23 T cell receptor beta chains in this list originate from one sample, sequenced in a study of blood T cell repertoires in COVID-19. Profiled with immunoSEQ multiplex PCR; TCRdb holds only in-frame clones, not every one. The sample records tens of thousands of clones, about nine tenths being singletons. Sample: peripheral blood. The receptors stem from a woman of 80 years or more with COVID-19, enrolled during active disease.

V and J are TRBV19 and TRBJ2-1; 7 bases match TRBD1. This CDR3 is built from 14 residues. Germline V CDR1 and CDR2: LNHDA, SQIVND (reference sequence). V shed 3 bases, J shed 6 bases, and the junction held 5 bases outside the gene matches. The CDR3 reads CASSIRTGLNEQFF. The DNA of the CDR3 is TGTGCCAGTAGTATTAGGACAGGTCTCAATGAGCAGTTCTTC.

The CDR3, as DNA: TGTGCCAGTAGTATTGCCGGCTCCTACAATGAGCAGTTCTTC. As protein: CASSIAGSYNEQFF. The V call is TRBV19, the J call TRBJ2-1; no firm D call. CDR3 length: 14 amino acids. V was pared by 3 bases and J by 0 bases, with 6 bases between. Germline loops: CDR1 LNHDA, CDR2 SQIVND (reference sequence).

The rearrangement uses TRBV3-1 (or the pseudogene TRBV3-2) and TRBJ2-1; D unresolved. Looked up from germline, CDR1 is LGHDT and CDR2 is YNNKEL (reference sequence). Trimming removed 2 bases at V and 0 bases at J, with 5 bases between. This CDR3 region has 14 residues. In DNA form, the CDR3 reads TGTGCCAGCAGCCAACGGAGCTCCTACAATGAGCAGTTCTTC. Its protein is CASSQRSSYNEQFF.

This rearrangement joins TRBV5-6 to TRBJ1-2, with D possibly TRBD1 on 6 matching bases. V dropped 2 bases and J dropped 6 bases, with 14 bases sitting between them. CDR3 length equals 14 residues. Germline CDR1 and CDR2: SGHDT and YYEEEE. The CDR3 DNA reads TGTGCCAGCAGCTTAGGCAGGGGCTTGAATGGCTACACCTTC. This codes for CASSLGRGLNGYTF.

The chain links TRBV10-3 to TRBJ2-7; maybe TRBD2 (5 bases). This CDR3 spans 14 amino acids. V was shortened by 4 bases and J by 4 bases, with 14 bases between the two germline ends. Per the germline V gene, CDR1 is ENHRY and CDR2 is SYGVKD. CDR3 sequence reads: CAISAQGSTYEQYF. The CDR3 region has the DNA TGTGCCATCAGTGCACAAGGGAGTACTTACGAGCAGTACTTC.

The chain recombines TRBV7-3 with TRBJ2-2; 9 bases are a match to TRBD1. The CDR3 has 16 amino acids. Germline lookup yields CDR1 SGHTA and CDR2 FQGTGA. V gave up 3 bases and J gave up 6 bases; unmatched junction bases: 8. The CDR3 loop is CASSFYPGQGAGELFF. Here the CDR3 DNA reads TGTGCCAGCAGCTTTTATCCGGGACAGGGTGCCGGGGAGCTGTTTTTT.

The gene calls are TRBV18 and TRBJ1-4; D is undetermined. V was shortened by 0 bases and J by 8 bases, with 16 bases between the two germline ends. CDR3 length: 16 residues. Germline V gene lookup returns CDR1 KGHSH and CDR2 LQKENI. As DNA, the CDR3 is TGTGCCAGCTCACCACCGACGGGAAAGGTTGGGGAAAAACTGTTTTTT. Translating it yields CASSPPTGKVGEKLFF.

This clone was detected once. The V gene is TRBV27, the J gene TRBJ2-1; 15 positions agree with TRBD2. CDR3 length: 16 residues. Germline V lookup: CDR1 MNHEY, CDR2 SMNVEV (reference sequence). Trimming took 5 bases from V and 7 from J; bases not matched to a gene: 6. This chain's CDR3 is CASSGGLAGGENEQFF. The CDR3 coding sequence is TGTGCCAGCAGTGGCGGACTAGCGGGGGGGGAAAATGAGCAGTTCTTC.

This chain uses TRBV28 with TRBJ1-2; D may be TRBD1 (6 bases). This CDR3 has 15 residues. V was pared by 5 bases and J by 2 bases, with 15 bases between. Germline V gene data show CDR1 as MDHEN and CDR2 as SYDVKM. As DNA, the CDR3 is TGTGCCAGCAGTGCCCCAGGGGTTGTAAACTATGGCTACACCTTC. Protein: CASSAPGVVNYGYTF.

This chain joins TRBV12-3 or TRBV12-4 and TRBJ1-1; the match to TRBD1 covers 8 bases. V lost 8 bases, J lost 11 bases, and 7 bases stayed unmatched. The CDR3 consists of 11 residues. The DNA for the CDR3 is TGTGCCAGCTCACAGGGGGTTCTTGCTTTCTTT. As protein: CASSQGVLAFF.

For this clone: One junction end does not reproduce the germline sequence, and a read error may be involved. The chain employs TRBV19 and TRBJ2-1; D might be TRBD2 (7 bases). This CDR3 spans 15 amino acids. Germline V gene sequence: CDR1 LNHDA, CDR2 SQIVND (reference sequence). The chain's CDR3 is CASSSSGGDYNEQFF. The CDR3, as DNA: TGTGCCAGCAGTAGCTCGGGGGGCGATTACAATGAGCAGTTCTTC. The variable domain in full, completed from reference TRBV19 and TRBJ2-1, reads DGGITQSPKYLFRKEGQNVTLSCEQNLNHDAMYWYRQDPGQGLRLIYYSQIVNDFQKGDIAEGYSVSREKKESFPLTVTSAQKNPTAFYLCASSSSGGDYNEQFFGPGTRLTVL.

The chain uses TRBV7-9 and TRBJ2-6; 9 bases are a match to TRBD1. With V trimmed by 1 base and J by 7 bases, 8 bases remained unmatched. This CDR3 comprises 17 residues. Germline CDR1 SEHNR, CDR2 FQNEAQ (reference sequence). Written as DNA, the CDR3 is TGTGCCAGCAGCTTAGTACAGGGGGCGGTCAGTGCCAACGTCCTGACTTTC. Translated: CASSLVQGAVSANVLTF.

This clone turned up a few times. In nucleotides, the CDR3 is TGTGCCAGCTCAAGGACTTTTCTTGGGCAGCGGCTCGAATCGGGTGAGCAGTTCTTC. As protein: CASSRTFLGQRLESGEQFF. The rearrangement joins TRBV18 to TRBJ2-1; tentative D call: TRBD2 (5 bases). Per germline, CDR1 KGHSH and CDR2 LQKENI. V lost 5 bases to trimming and J lost 9 bases, with 32 bases between them. CDR3 length: 19 amino acids. The variable domain in full, completed from reference TRBV18 and TRBJ2-1, reads NAGVMQNPRHLVRRRGQEARLRCSPMKGHSHVYWYRQLPEEGLKFMVYLQKENIIDESGMPKERFSAEFPKEGPSILRIQQVVRGDSAAYFCASSRTFLGQRLESGEQFFGPGTRLTVL.

This clone was counted between two and nine times. V is TRBV5-1 and J is TRBJ2-4, with D hard to call. V lost 0 bases and J lost 7, with 11 bases in between. This CDR3 has 14 amino acids. From germline, CDR1 is SGHRS and CDR2 YFSETQ. CDR3 protein: CASSLDTVFNIQYF. The CDR3 bases are TGCGCCAGCAGCTTGGATACAGTTTTTAACATTCAGTACTTC.

J is TRBJ2-3 and V is TRBV19, with D possibly being TRBD1 (6 bases). CDR1 and CDR2 (germline): LNHDA, SQIVND (reference sequence). There are 15 residues in the CDR3. V gave up 5 bases and J gave up 1 base, with 13 bases separating them. The CDR3 DNA is TGTGCCAGTAGTCGAGAACGACAGGGCACAGATACGCAGTATTTT. Its protein product is CASSRERQGTDTQYF.

The chain recombines TRBV19 with TRBJ2-5; D perhaps matches TRBD2 (6 bases). Trimming removed 6 bases from V and 5 bases from J, with 13 bases in between. Germline-derived CDR1 and CDR2 are LNHDA and SQIVND (reference sequence). The CDR3 loop spans 13 amino acids. This CDR3 is CASRGTGRETQYF. CDR3 sequence (DNA): TGTGCCAGTAGGGGGACTGGGCGGGAGACCCAGTACTTC.

This clone was observed once. The J gene is TRBJ1-1, the V gene TRBV4-1, with D unresolved. The length of the CDR3 is 16 residues. V lost 1 base, J lost 1 base, and 13 bases lay in between. Germline CDR1 is MGHRA and CDR2 is YSYEKL. CDR3 loop: CASSQGSALGNTEAFF. The CDR3 region has the DNA TGCGCCAGCAGCCAAGGCAGCGCCCTGGGGAACACTGAAGCTTTCTTT.

The chain combines TRBV19 with TRBJ1-2; D is possibly TRBD1 (6 bases). The CDR3 is made up of 15 amino acids. V was shortened by 4 bases and J by 0 bases, with 12 bases between the two germline ends. Germline V gene data show CDR1 as LNHDA and CDR2 as SQIVND (reference sequence). The CDR3 sequence: CASSTPRTANYGYTF. The DNA for the CDR3 is TGTGCCAGTAGTACTCCCCGGACAGCTAACTATGGCTACACCTTC. The full variable domain, with the rest looked up from reference TRBV19 and TRBJ1-2, is DGGITQSPKYLFRKEGQNVTLSCEQNLNHDAMYWYRQDPGQGLRLIYYSQIVNDFQKGDIAEGYSVSREKKESFPLTVTSAQKNPTAFYLCASSTPRTANYGYTFGSGTRLTVV.

CDR3 nucleotide sequence: TGTGCCTGGAGTGGGGGAGGGGCAATTAATGAAAAACTGTTTTTT. Translation: CAWSGGGAINEKLFF. The chain employs TRBV30 and TRBJ1-4, with D perhaps TRBD1 (5 bases). The CDR3 has 15 amino acids. V was pared by 1 base and J by 4 bases, with 13 bases between. Germline V gene sequence: CDR1 GTSNPN, CDR2 SVGIG (reference sequence).

The rearrangement links TRBV2 to TRBJ2-3; D gene ambiguous. CDR3 size: 12 residues. Trimming took 2 bases from V and 7 from J, leaving 7 bases between them. Looked up from germline, CDR1 is SNHLY and CDR2 is FYNNEI. The CDR3 here is CASSEKRYTQYF. CDR3 in DNA: TGTGCCAGCAGTGAAAAGCGTTATACGCAGTATTTT.

This clone was picked up one time. The chain is built from TRBV5-1 and TRBJ2-7; 9 bases agree with TRBD2. The CDR3 runs 16 residues. V gave up 5 bases and J gave up 3 bases; unmatched junction bases: 12. From germline, CDR1 is SGHRS and CDR2 YFSETQ. DNA for the CDR3: TGCGCCAGCAGGTTAGGCCTAGCGGGACTCGGCTACGAGCAGTACTTC. Its translation is CASRLGLAGLGYEQYF.

This sequence joins TRBV3-1 (or the pseudogene TRBV3-2) and TRBJ2-1; maybe TRBD2 (6 bases). Germline CDR1 reads LGHDT; CDR2 reads YNNKEL (reference sequence). V was clipped by 3 bases and J by 4 bases, with 10 bases between them. The CDR3 totals 14 residues. CDR3 in amino acids: CASSQDYNYNEQFF. CDR3 nucleotide sequence: TGTGCCAGCAGCCAGGACTACAATTACAATGAGCAGTTCTTC.

This clone has a handful of counts. The V call is TRBV5-1, the J call TRBJ1-1; D may be TRBD1 (5 bases). V dropped 4 bases and J dropped 6 bases, with 16 bases sitting between them. The germline V gene has CDR1 SGHRS and CDR2 YFSETQ. This CDR3 is 14 amino acids long. The CDR3 coding sequence is TGCGCCAGCAGCACATTTGGGGGGGGAGCTGAAGCTTTCTTT. This translates into CASSTFGGGAEAFF.